This entry features one T cell receptor (beta chain) sequence. This clonotype came up a few times. Its binding antigen is unknown. There are no base qualities to consult, and no much larger clone falls within one base. TCRdb records Illumina HiSeq 2500 as the sequencer. Quantitative 5'-RACE with molecular barcodes was the method used to prepare the TCR beta libraries. The study's processing was this. Disease-linked TCR variants were identified with a new computational method built on a probabilistic model of VDJ rearrangement. TCRdb reanalyzed the raw reads on its own, using fastp at Q25 for trimming and MiXCR for clone calling, and kept in-frame beta chains. Each record represents a unique CDR3 protein, reported with the most common genes and DNA among its rows. The V and J calls, along with clone size, are taken from TCRdb and not from the paper's own processing. In all, the sample holds about 700,000 distinct CDR3 sequences, and over 15% of those were seen once. The ten top clones hold about a fifth of the sample.

This sample is part of a study of CD8 T cells in ankylosing spondylitis (TCRdb year 2017). Concerning the study at large: The study profiled T cell receptor beta repertoires in healthy donors and ankylosing spondylitis patients to find disease-linked TCR variants. In total, the full study cohort was made up of some 100 healthy donors and 25 or so ankylosing spondylitis patients. Samples of peripheral blood were taken, and for ankylosing spondylitis patients, synovial fluid was collected as well.

Paper-wide results and their limitations: The disease-linked clones were reported as significantly enriched in matched synovial fluid samples from ankylosing spondylitis patients. Blood from ankylosing spondylitis patients appeared to be characterized by a TCR beta motif composed of about eight highly homologous amino acid variants. A CD8+ phenotype was shown by the disease-linked clones, which were found at relatively low frequencies in peripheral blood. Some motif variants were previously reported in synovial fluid and blood of reactive arthritis patients, suggesting common disease-initiation mechanisms.

Clipping removes 0 bases from V and 4 bases from J, with 11 as the unmatched junction base count. Its CDR3 holds 17 amino acids, cysteine through phenylalanine. This entry keeps only the CDR3 DNA: 51 bases, framed from base 1. The germline V gene (reference sequence) specifies DFQATT as CDR1 and SNEGSKA as CDR2. The sequencing input was blood, either unsorted or a sorted T cell fraction (not recorded which). The chain is encoded by TRBV20-1 joined to TRBJ2-1, with 8 bases matching TRBD1. The clonotype was recovered from a male donor with ankylosing spondylitis. The nucleotide sequence is TGCAGTGCTAGAGATAGCCACCTGGGGACAGGTTACAATGAGCAGTTCTTC. Its protein reads: CSARDSHLGTGYNEQFF.